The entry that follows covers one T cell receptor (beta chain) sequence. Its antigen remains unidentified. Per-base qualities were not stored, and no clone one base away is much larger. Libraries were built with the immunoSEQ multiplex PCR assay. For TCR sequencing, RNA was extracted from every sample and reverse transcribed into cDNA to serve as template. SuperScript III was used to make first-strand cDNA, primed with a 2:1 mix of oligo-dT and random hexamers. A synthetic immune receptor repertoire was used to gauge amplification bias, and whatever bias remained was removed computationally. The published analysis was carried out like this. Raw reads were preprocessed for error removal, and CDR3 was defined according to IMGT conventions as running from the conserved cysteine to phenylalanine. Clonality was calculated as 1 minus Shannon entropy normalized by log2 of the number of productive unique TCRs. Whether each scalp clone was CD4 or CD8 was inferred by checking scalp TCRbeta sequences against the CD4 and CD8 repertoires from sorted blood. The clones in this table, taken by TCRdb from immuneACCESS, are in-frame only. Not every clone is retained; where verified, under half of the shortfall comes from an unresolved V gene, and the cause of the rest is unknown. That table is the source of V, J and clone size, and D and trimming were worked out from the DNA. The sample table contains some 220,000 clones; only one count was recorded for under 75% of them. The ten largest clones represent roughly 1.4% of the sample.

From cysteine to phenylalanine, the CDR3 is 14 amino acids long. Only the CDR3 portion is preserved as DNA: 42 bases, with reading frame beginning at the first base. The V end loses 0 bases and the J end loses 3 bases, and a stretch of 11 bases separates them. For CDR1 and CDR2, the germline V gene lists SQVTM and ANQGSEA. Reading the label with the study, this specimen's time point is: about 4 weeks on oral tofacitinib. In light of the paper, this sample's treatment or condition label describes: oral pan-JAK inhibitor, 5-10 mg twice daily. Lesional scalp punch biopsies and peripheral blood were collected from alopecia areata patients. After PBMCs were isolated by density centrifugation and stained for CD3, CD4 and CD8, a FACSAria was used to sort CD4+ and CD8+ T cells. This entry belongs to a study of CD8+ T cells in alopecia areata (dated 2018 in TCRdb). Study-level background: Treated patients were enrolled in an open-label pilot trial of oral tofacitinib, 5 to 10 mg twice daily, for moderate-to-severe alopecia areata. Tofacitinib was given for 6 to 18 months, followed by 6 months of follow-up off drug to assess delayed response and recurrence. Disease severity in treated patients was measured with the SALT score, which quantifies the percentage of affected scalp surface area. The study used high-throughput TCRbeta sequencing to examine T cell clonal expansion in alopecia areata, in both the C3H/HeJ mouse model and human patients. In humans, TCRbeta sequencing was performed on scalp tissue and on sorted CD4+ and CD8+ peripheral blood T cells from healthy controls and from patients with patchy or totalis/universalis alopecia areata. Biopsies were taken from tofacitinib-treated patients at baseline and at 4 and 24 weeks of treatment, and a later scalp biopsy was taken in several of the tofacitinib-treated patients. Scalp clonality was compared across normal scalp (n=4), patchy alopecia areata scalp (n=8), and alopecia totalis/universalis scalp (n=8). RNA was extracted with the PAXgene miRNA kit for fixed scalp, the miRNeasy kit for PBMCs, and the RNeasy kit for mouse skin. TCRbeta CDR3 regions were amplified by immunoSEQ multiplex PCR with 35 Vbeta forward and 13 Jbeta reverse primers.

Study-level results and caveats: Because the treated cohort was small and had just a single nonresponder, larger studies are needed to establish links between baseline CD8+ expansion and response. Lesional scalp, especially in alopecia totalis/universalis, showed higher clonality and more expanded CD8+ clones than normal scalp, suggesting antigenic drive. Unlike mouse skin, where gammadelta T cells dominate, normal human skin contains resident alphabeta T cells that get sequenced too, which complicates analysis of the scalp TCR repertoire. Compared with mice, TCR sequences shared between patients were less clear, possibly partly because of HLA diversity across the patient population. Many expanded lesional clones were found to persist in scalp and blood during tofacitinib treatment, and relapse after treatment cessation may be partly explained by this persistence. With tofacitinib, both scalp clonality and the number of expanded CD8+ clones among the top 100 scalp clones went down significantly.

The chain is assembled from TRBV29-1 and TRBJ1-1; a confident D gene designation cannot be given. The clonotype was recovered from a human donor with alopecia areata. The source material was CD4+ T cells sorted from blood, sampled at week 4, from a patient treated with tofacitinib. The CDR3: CSVEDLEIDTEAFF. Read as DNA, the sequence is TGCAGCGTTGAAGATCTAGAGATAGACACTGAAGCTTTCTTT.